Sequencing of this T cell receptor (beta chain) was carried out in a study of T-cell reconstitution after alpha-beta-depleted transplantation in children. Trimming left V 4 bases short and J 0 bases short, with 13 bases between. The germline gives CDR1 MGHDK, CDR2 SYGVNS. The CDR3 extends over 15 amino acids. Preparation of the TCRbeta library involved a method that used unique molecular identifiers. TCRdb redid the calling of the PCR reads with MiXCR, one entry per CDR3 protein. The sample contains approximately 340,000 distinct CDR3 sequences, approximately 10% of which appear only once. This clonotype occurred a few times.

The clonotype originates from a human donor who donated a stem cell graft to a child with acute lymphoblastic leukemia. J is TRBJ2-7 and V is TRBV25-1, with D possibly TRBD2 on 6 matching bases. This material consisted of PBMCs from the stem cell graft donor, taken from the stem cell graft. The CDR3 DNA sequence: TGTGCCAGCAGTGTAGGGACTTCCCTCTCCTACGAGCAGTACTTC. This sequence encodes CASSVGTSLSYEQYF.